Shown below are 5 T cell receptor beta chains from a single sample sequenced in a study of T cells in Graves' hyperthyroidism and ophthalmopathy. TCR beta CDR3 regions were amplified from RNA. The HTBI set primed first-round TCR CDR3 RT-PCR. TCRdb re-analysed the multiplex PCR reads in MiXCR, keeping a single row per CDR3 protein. This table holds roughly 240,000 distinct CDR3 sequences, around 26% found once. Sequencing used blood. These receptors all stem from a woman aged 35 to 49 with Graves' ophthalmopathy.

This clonotype was counted at least ten times. The chain links TRBV30 to TRBJ2-7; TRBD2 aligns across 7 bases. CDR1 is GTSNPN, CDR2 SVGIG, per germline (reference sequence). Trimming cost V 5 bases and J 1 base; bases outside gene matches: 5. There are 13 residues in the CDR3. This CDR3 reads CAWASGTSYEQYF. The CDR3 coding sequence is TGTGCCTGGGCCAGCGGGACTTCCTACGAGCAGTACTTC.

This clonotype has more than one count but fewer than ten. The CDR3 sequence: CASSDKLAWGETQYF. CDR3 DNA: TGTGCCAGCAGCGACAAGCTAGCTTGGGGGGAGACCCAGTACTTC. The rearrangement joins TRBV6-1 to TRBJ2-5; D may match TRBD1 or TRBD2 (5 bases each). This CDR3 has 15 amino acids. V lost 6 bases to trimming and J lost 5 bases, with 19 bases between them. The germline V gene encodes CDR1 MNHNS and CDR2 SASEGT.

This clonotype came up a few times. The chain recombines TRBV6-5 with TRBJ1-2, with a weak D call TRBD1 (6 bases). V lost 4 bases to trimming and J lost 3 bases, with 15 bases between them. Per germline, CDR1 MNHEY and CDR2 SVGAGI. The CDR3 consists of 15 residues. The CDR3 loop reads CASSLGARWDYGYTF. CDR3 coding DNA: TGTGCCAGCAGTTTGGGGGCCCGCTGGGACTATGGCTACACCTTC.

This clonotype was counted ten times or more. The chain is built from TRBV6-1 and TRBJ2-5; D remains ambiguous. V lost 0 bases to trimming and J lost 4 bases, with 9 bases between them. Germline lookup yields CDR1 MNHNS and CDR2 SASEGT. This CDR3 region has 14 residues. CDR3 region: CASSEATARETQYF. The CDR3, as DNA: TGTGCCAGCAGTGAAGCTACAGCACGAGAGACCCAGTACTTC.

In this sample, this clonotype turned up many times. This may be a read error: a much more frequent sequence differs by one nucleotide. The chain links TRBV28 to TRBJ1-2, with 8 bases that match TRBD1. Trimming cost V 5 bases and J 8 bases; bases outside gene matches: 7. Germline V gives CDR1 MDHEN, CDR2 SYDVKM. The CDR3 spans 13 residues. CDR3 in DNA: TGTGCCAGCAGTATCGGACAGGGACTCGGCTACACCTTC. Translation: CASSIGQGLGYTF.